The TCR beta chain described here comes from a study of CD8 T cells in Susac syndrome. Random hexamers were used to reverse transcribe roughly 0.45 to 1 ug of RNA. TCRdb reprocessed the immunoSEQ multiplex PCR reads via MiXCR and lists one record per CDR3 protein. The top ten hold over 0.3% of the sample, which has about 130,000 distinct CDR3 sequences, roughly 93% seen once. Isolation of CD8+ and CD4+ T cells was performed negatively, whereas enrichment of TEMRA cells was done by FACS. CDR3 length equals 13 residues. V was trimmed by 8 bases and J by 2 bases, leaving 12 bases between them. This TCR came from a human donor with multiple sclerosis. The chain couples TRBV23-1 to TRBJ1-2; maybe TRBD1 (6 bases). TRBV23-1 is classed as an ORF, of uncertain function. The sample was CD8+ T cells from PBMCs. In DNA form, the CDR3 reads TGCGCCAGCTCAAGGGGGATCAACTATGGCTACACCTTC. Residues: CASSRGINYGYTF.